Listed below are T cell receptor beta chains from one sample, sequenced in a study of blood T cell repertoires in COVID-19. Produced via immunoSEQ multiplex PCR; TCRdb's table is partial and in-frame only. The sample shows 35,000 or so clones, under 90% of them seen only once. Sample: peripheral blood. These receptors all come from a human donor in a cohort sampled during active COVID-19. Each CDR3 is given with its conserved first and last residue. The D gene is left open where the match is weak. Clone size is shown for a subset of rows, as once, few, many or a class of expanded clone.

v_call,j_call,d_call,clone_size,cdr3_aa,cdr3_nt
TRBV19,TRBJ2-2,NA,NA,CASGSGDAFTTGELFF,TGTGCCAGTGGCTCGGGGGACGCCTTCACCACCGGGGAGCTGTTTTTT
TRBV3-1/TRBV3-2,TRBJ1-1,NA,NA,CASSSRQERNTEAFF,TGTGCCAGCAGCTCCAGACAGGAGAGAAACACTGAAGCTTTCTTT
TRBV6-2/TRBV6-3,TRBJ2-2,TRBD2,NA,CASSPLAGGTGELFF,TGTGCCAGCAGCCCCCTCGCGGGGGGGACCGGGGAGCTGTTTTTT
TRBV4-2,TRBJ1-6,NA,NA,CASSQAPSGTGHFYSSYNSPLHF,TGTGCCAGCAGCCAAGCCCCATCAGGAACAGGGCATTTTTACAGCTCCTATAATTCACCCCTCCACTTT
TRBV18,TRBJ1-5,NA,few,CASSPTGTNQPQHF,TGTGCCAGCTCACCGACGGGTACCAATCAGCCCCAGCATTTT
TRBV6-1,TRBJ2-7,TRBD1,NA,CASSEAGQGASEQYF,TGTGCCAGCAGTGAAGCGGGACAGGGGGCCTCGGAGCAGTACTTC
TRBV7-2,TRBJ1-3,NA,NA,CASSPYRSSGNTIYF,TGTGCCAGCAGCCCGTACAGGAGCTCTGGAAACACCATATATTTT
TRBV11-3,TRBJ2-7,TRBD1,NA,CASSPGVQGAYEQYF,TGTGCCAGCAGCCCTGGAGTACAGGGGGCCTACGAGCAGTACTTC
TRBV28,TRBJ1-5,TRBD1,once,CASSLGAGGTNQPQHF,TGTGCCAGCAGTTTAGGGGCAGGGGGCACCAATCAGCCCCAGCATTTT
TRBV19,TRBJ2-7,NA,NA,CASSLGTPSYEQYF,TGTGCCAGTAGTCTGGGGACACCGTCCTACGAGCAGTACTTC
TRBV18,TRBJ1-5,NA,NA,CASSPSDNQPQHF,TGTGCCAGCTCACCTAGTGATAATCAGCCCCAGCATTTT
TRBV19,TRBJ2-3,NA,NA,CASSAGTGTDTQYF,TGTGCCAGTAGTGCGGGGACCGGAACAGATACGCAGTATTTT
TRBV3-1/TRBV3-2,TRBJ1-5,TRBD1,NA,CASSRDRDQPQHF,TGTGCCAGCAGCAGGGACAGGGATCAGCCCCAGCATTTT
TRBV6-1,TRBJ1-4,NA,NA,CASSAPPGTPGANEKLFF,TGTGCCAGCAGTGCACCACCCGGGACCCCGGGGGCTAATGAAAAACTGTTTTTT
TRBV2,TRBJ2-3,NA,NA,CASSEGLGKGGETQYF,TGTGCCAGCAGTGAAGGACTCGGGAAGGGGGGGGAAACGCAGTATTTT
TRBV7-2,TRBJ1-2,NA,medium-sized,CASSLAGVAGYTF,TGTGCCAGCAGCTTAGCAGGAGTCGCTGGCTACACCTTC
TRBV5-1,TRBJ2-5,NA,once,CASSLTDIRQETQYF,TGCGCCAGCAGCTTAACGGACATACGCCAAGAGACCCAGTACTTC
TRBV27,TRBJ2-7,TRBD2,NA,CASSPAGGSSAEYF,TGTGCCAGCAGTCCAGCGGGGGGCTCGTCCGCGGAGTACTTC
TRBV19,TRBJ1-6,NA,NA,CASSRREGNSPLHF,TGTGCCAGTAGTCGGCGGGAAGGGAATTCACCCCTCCACTTT
TRBV21-1,TRBJ2-5,NA,NA,CASSKGLSGPPKETQYF,TGTGCCAGCAGCAAAGGTCTCAGCGGTCCCCCTAAAGAGACCCAGTACTTC
TRBV7-2,TRBJ2-1,NA,once,CASSFEFSNEQFF,TGTGCCAGCAGCTTCGAGTTTAGCAATGAGCAGTTCTTC
TRBV7-2,TRBJ2-6,TRBD1,NA,CASSPQGSGANVLTF,TGTGCCAGCAGCCCACAGGGGTCCGGGGCCAACGTCCTGACTTTC
TRBV3-1/TRBV3-2,TRBJ2-5,TRBD1,NA,CASSQPGTGGTKTQYF,TGTGCCAGCAGCCAACCCGGGACAGGGGGCACGAAGACCCAGTACTTC
TRBV5-1,TRBJ2-7,TRBD1,NA,CASRQGQGNEQYF,TGCGCCAGCCGCCAGGGACAGGGGAACGAGCAGTACTTC
TRBV19,TRBJ1-4,NA,NA,CASSPRTTNEKLFF,TGTGCCAGTAGCCCCAGGACAACTAATGAAAAACTGTTTTTT
TRBV5-6,TRBJ2-1,NA,NA,CASSLARTPSYNEQFF,TGTGCCAGCAGCTTGGCCCGGACTCCTTCCTACAATGAGCAGTTCTTC